A single sample gave rise to the 27 T cell receptor beta chains below, sequenced in a study of T cell repertoires in cytomegalovirus infection. A single record per CDR3 protein comes from TCRdb applying MiXCR to the reads. This sample has around 740,000 distinct CDR3 sequences, with roughly a third found just once. The specimen sequenced was PBMCs. Source of these receptors: a human donor in good health (CMV status not recorded). Some clones in this sample may be carry-over from other donors' samples.

V usage is TRBV28 and J usage is TRBJ1-5; 7 bases map to TRBD1. V lost 6 bases, J lost 0 bases, and 8 bases stayed unmatched. In germline, CDR1 is MDHEN, CDR2 SYDVKM. This CDR3 has 16 amino acids. The CDR3 loop is CASSSNTGDSNQPQHF. CDR3 coding DNA: TGTGCCAGCAGCTCCAATACAGGGGATAGCAATCAGCCCCAGCATTTT.

Written as DNA, the CDR3 is TGTGCCAGCAGCTCGCAGGGAAAGAACACCGGGGAGCTGTTTTTT. This translates into CASSSQGKNTGELFF. The chain has TRBV7-9 and TRBJ2-2, with D possibly being TRBD1 (5 bases). V was trimmed by 4 bases and J by 1 base, leaving 10 bases between them. The CDR3 length is 15 residues. Germline-derived CDR1 and CDR2 are SEHNR and FQNEAQ (reference sequence). Full variable domain (missing parts from reference TRBV7-9 and TRBJ2-2): DTGVSQNPRHKITKRGQNVTFRCDPISEHNRLYWYRQTLGQGPEFLTYFQNEAQLEKSRLLSDRFSAERPKGSFSTLEIQRTEQGDSAMYLCASSSQGKNTGELFFGEGSRLTVL.

This chain uses TRBV7-3 with TRBJ1-1; D call uncertain. Trimming removed 6 bases at V and 1 base at J, with 15 bases between. CDR3 length: 15 residues. CDR1 is SGHTA and CDR2 is FQGTGA in the germline V gene. The CDR3 loop reads CASRKTGSGNTEAFF. The CDR3 coding sequence is TGTGCCAGCAGGAAAACGGGCTCGGGGAACACTGAAGCTTTCTTT.

This clonotype was seen a handful of times. The V gene is TRBV4-1, the J gene TRBJ2-5; TRBD2 agrees at 16 bases. In germline, CDR1 is MGHRA, CDR2 YSYEKL. V lost 3 bases to trimming and J lost 1 base; unmatched junction nucleotides: 8. The CDR3 contains 19 residues. The CDR3 DNA is TGCGCCAGCAGCCAGACGGGACTAGCGGGGGGGTCCCTCCAAGAGACCCAGTACTTC. It codes for CASSQTGLAGGSLQETQYF.

This chain uses TRBV5-4 with TRBJ2-7; 7 positions match TRBD1. V dropped 9 bases and J dropped 1; count of bases not matched to a gene: 10. The germline V gene encodes CDR1 SGHNT and CDR2 YYREEE (reference sequence). The CDR3 is made up of 14 amino acids. CDR3 DNA sequence: TGTGCCACTACAAACAGGGGAGTTTCCTACGAGCAGTACTTC. This encodes CATTNRGVSYEQYF.

This clonotype turned up a few times. This chain connects TRBV5-4 to TRBJ1-1; D ambiguous. V dropped 0 bases and J dropped 0 bases, with 6 bases sitting between them. The CDR3 runs 14 residues. Germline CDR1 and CDR2: SGHNT and YYREEE (reference sequence). CDR3 sequence reads: CASSLAKLNTEAFF. CDR3 coding DNA: TGTGCCAGCAGCTTGGCTAAGTTGAACACTGAAGCTTTCTTT.

This clonotype was seen at least ten times. The rearrangement links TRBV7-2 to TRBJ1-2; maybe TRBD1 (5 bases). The V gene lost 5 bases and the J gene lost 4 bases, with 14 bases spanning the gap. CDR3 length: 14 amino acids. Germline V lookup: CDR1 SGHTA, CDR2 FQGNSA. This chain's CDR3 is CASSPTVAGYGYTF. CDR3 nucleotide sequence: TGTGCCAGCAGCCCGACAGTTGCTGGCTATGGCTACACCTTC. Supplemented by reference TRBV7-2 and TRBJ1-2, the full variable domain reads GAGVSQSPSNKVTEKGKDVELRCDPISGHTALYWYRQSLGQGLEFLIYFQGNSAPDKSGLPSDRFSAERTGGSVSTLTIQRTQQEDSAVYLCASSPTVAGYGYTFGSGTRLTVV.

The rearrangement links TRBV7-2 to TRBJ2-1, with D maybe TRBD1 (6 bases). V lost 3 bases and J lost 1, with 10 bases in between. CDR1 SGHTA and CDR2 FQGNSA come from the germline V gene. This CDR3 spans 15 amino acids. DNA of the CDR3: TGTGCCAGCAGCTTGCAAGGACAGTCCTACAATGAGCAGTTCTTC. This translates into CASSLQGQSYNEQFF.

This clonotype was counted between two and nine times. The chain carries TRBV4-1 and TRBJ2-7; 9 bases match TRBD1. Germline V lookup: CDR1 MGHRA, CDR2 YSYEKL. The CDR3 totals 15 residues. V dropped 4 bases and J dropped 6; count of bases not matched to a gene: 10. The CDR3 DNA is TGCGCCAGCAGCCCCTCCCAGACAGGGGGAGGCGAGCAGTACTTC. It codes for CASSPSQTGGGEQYF.

In nucleotides, the CDR3 is TGTGCCAGCAGTTCCGGGATGGGGGCAGGGGCCAACGTCCTGACTTTC. Protein: CASSSGMGAGANVLTF. The chain uses TRBV6-6 and TRBJ2-6; D possibly corresponds to TRBD1 (6 bases). Looked up from germline, CDR1 is MNHNY and CDR2 is SVGAGI (reference sequence). The CDR3 sequence is 16 residues long. Trimming took off 4 bases at V and 4 bases at J, with 14 bases between the two ends.

The chain employs TRBV18 and TRBJ1-5; TRBD1 might be the D (6 bases). The CDR3 is 14 amino acids. The germline V gene encodes CDR1 KGHSH and CDR2 LQKENI. Trimming cost V 6 bases and J 3 bases, with 12 bases left between them. As DNA, the CDR3 is TGTGCCAGCTCCCAGGGACAATTCAATCAGCCCCAGCATTTT. It is translated as CASSQGQFNQPQHF.

This sequence joins TRBV7-6 and TRBJ2-2, with 8 bases fitting TRBD1. Germline V gene sequence: CDR1 SGHVS, CDR2 FNYEAQ. The CDR3 consists of 18 residues. Trimming cost V 5 bases and J 0 bases; bases outside gene matches: 11. CDR3 protein: CASSPAPQGDPNTGELFF. The CDR3 region has the DNA TGTGCCAGCAGCCCAGCCCCACAGGGGGATCCGAACACCGGGGAGCTGTTTTTT.

This clonotype was counted only a few times. V gene TRBV4-1 combines with J gene TRBJ1-2; the D gene is possibly TRBD1 (5 bases). Trimming left V 1 base short and J 4 bases short, with 16 bases between. Germline V gene lookup returns CDR1 MGHRA and CDR2 YSYEKL. This CDR3 spans 16 amino acids. DNA of the CDR3: TGCGCCAGCAGCCAAGTGCAGGGAGGCCAGGCCTATGGCTACACCTTC. Its translation: CASSQVQGGQAYGYTF.

The chain uses TRBV5-4 and TRBJ2-1, with 15 bases fitting TRBD2. This CDR3 spans 17 amino acids. Unmatched junction bases numbered 6, after V lost 2 bases and J lost 6 bases. CDR1 is SGHNT, CDR2 YYREEE, per germline (reference sequence). CDR3 coding DNA: TGTGCCAGCAGCTTCGGACTAGCGGGGGGGGCTCGCAATGAGCAGTTCTTC. Protein: CASSFGLAGGARNEQFF.

The chain employs TRBV7-6 and TRBJ2-1; D uncertain. The germline CDR1 and CDR2 sequences are SGHVS and FNYEAQ. V lost 4 bases, J lost 0 bases, and 10 bases lay in between. The CDR3 covers 15 residues. The CDR3, as DNA: TGTGCCAGCAGCTCGCCAGTCAGCTCCTACAATGAGCAGTTCTTC. Amino acid sequence: CASSSPVSSYNEQFF. Full variable domain (outside the CDR3, taken from reference TRBV7-6 and TRBJ2-1): GAGVSQSPRYKVTKRGQDVALRCDPISGHVSLYWYRQALGQGPEFLTYFNYEAQQDKSGLPNDRFSAERPEGSISTLTIQRTEQRDSAMYRCASSSPVSSYNEQFFGPGTRLTVL.

The J gene is TRBJ1-2, the V gene TRBV29-1; D remains unclear. Per the germline V gene, CDR1 is SQVTM and CDR2 is ANQGSEA. The CDR3 length is 13 residues. V was cut by 3 bases and J by 3 bases, with 11 bases left in between. The CDR3 loop is CSVEAGAHYGYTF. The CDR3 coding sequence is TGCAGCGTTGAGGCGGGCGCCCACTATGGCTACACCTTC.

The V and J genes are TRBV7-2 and TRBJ1-4, with D possibly TRBD1 on 6 matching bases. This CDR3 spans 16 amino acids. Germline CDR1 is SGHTA and CDR2 is FQGNSA. The V end lost 0 bases, the J end lost 4 bases, and 12 bases lay between the germline ends. The CDR3 sequence: CASSLALGALNEKLFF. The DNA for the CDR3 is TGTGCCAGCAGCTTAGCGCTGGGGGCCCTTAATGAAAAACTGTTTTTT.

Note on this clonotype: The junction does not match germline at one end; this may be a read error. The chain uses TRBV7-7 and TRBJ2-5; 7 nucleotides match TRBD1. Germline lookup yields CDR1 SSHAT and CDR2 FNYEAQ (reference sequence). The CDR3 covers 15 residues. CDR3 nucleotide sequence: TGTGCTAGCAGCCGCCAGGTGGGACAGCAAGAGACCCAGTACTTC. It specifies CASSRQVGQQETQYF.

The V and J genes are TRBV6-2 or TRBV6-3 and TRBJ2-1; D may be TRBD1 or TRBD2 (5 bases each). Per germline, CDR1 MNHEY and CDR2 SVGEGT. The CDR3 loop spans 14 amino acids. The CDR3 here is CARSRDAEYNEQFF. CDR3 sequence (DNA): TGTGCACGCAGTCGGGACGCCGAATACAATGAGCAGTTCTTC.

The gene calls are TRBV6-2 or TRBV6-3 and TRBJ2-7, with D possibly TRBD2 on 5 matching bases. The V gene's germline CDR1 is MNHEY and CDR2 SVGEGT. Trimming took off 2 bases at V and 2 bases at J, with 10 bases between the two ends. This CDR3 has 14 amino acids. The CDR3 region is CASSYDELAYEQYF. The CDR3 DNA is TGTGCCAGCAGTTACGATGAACTAGCCTACGAGCAGTACTTC.

V is TRBV6-1 and J is TRBJ1-1; D possibly corresponds to TRBD1 (6 bases). CDR3 length equals 14 residues. Trimming cost V 5 bases and J 3 bases, with 13 bases left between them. Germline CDR1 MNHNS, CDR2 SASEGT. The CDR3 DNA reads as TGTGCCAGCAGTTACTACAGGGATCACACTGAAGCTTTCTTT. Translating gives CASSYYRDHTEAFF.

V usage is TRBV15 and J usage is TRBJ1-5; a possible D gene is TRBD1 (5 bases). Trimming took off 2 bases at V and 7 bases at J, with 12 bases between the two ends. The germline V gene encodes CDR1 LNHNV and CDR2 YYDKDF (reference sequence). CDR3 size: 14 residues. CDR3 residues: CATSRSTGEQPQHF. The CDR3 DNA reads as TGTGCCACCAGCAGATCTACAGGCGAGCAGCCCCAGCATTTT.

This clonotype was detected a few times. This rearrangement joins TRBV3-1 to TRBJ2-1; D gene uncertain. The CDR3 contains 12 residues. CDR1 is LGHDT, CDR2 YNNKEL, per germline (reference sequence). Trimming stripped 1 base from V and 9 bases from J, with 7 bases between. CDR3 in amino acids: CASSQVAREQFF. CDR3 in DNA: TGTGCCAGCAGCCAAGTAGCTCGTGAGCAGTTCTTC.

The V gene is TRBV10-3, the J gene TRBJ2-7; 7 nucleotides align to TRBD2. This CDR3 has 14 residues. J lost 3 bases, V lost 5 bases, and 7 bases had no gene match. CDR1 and CDR2 from the germline V gene are ENHRY and SYGVKD. In nucleotides, the CDR3 is TGTGCCATCAGTTGGGGGGGGGGAGACTACGAGCAGTACTTC. Protein: CAISWGGGDYEQYF.

This clonotype occurred a few times. The V call is TRBV4-1, the J call TRBJ1-2; a weak D match, TRBD1 (5 bases). From germline, CDR1 is MGHRA and CDR2 YSYEKL. Trimming cost V 0 bases and J 1 base, with 9 bases left between them. The CDR3 runs 15 residues. The CDR3 sequence is CASSQETAINYGYTF. The CDR3 DNA sequence: TGCGCCAGCAGCCAAGAGACAGCGATTAACTATGGCTACACCTTC.

This clonotype was picked up a small number of times. V gene TRBV29-1 combines with J gene TRBJ2-1, with 13 bases lining up with TRBD2. The CDR3 is made up of 16 amino acids. Germline values: CDR1 SQVTM, CDR2 ANQGSEA. The V and J ends lost 4 bases and 6 bases, in that order; junction bases with no gene match: 9. The CDR3 region has the DNA TGCAGCGTTGCCGGACTAGCGGGAGTGGTTATCAATGAGCAGTTCTTC. Translation: CSVAGLAGVVINEQFF.

A few counts support this clonotype. The chain recombines TRBV12-3 or TRBV12-4 with TRBJ2-7; D gene ambiguous. The CDR3 has 15 amino acids. Trimming stripped 7 bases from V and 4 bases from J, with 20 bases between. Here the CDR3 DNA reads TGTGCCAGCAACGTATCACCCCTAAATCGGTACGAGCAGTACTTC. This encodes CASNVSPLNRYEQYF.